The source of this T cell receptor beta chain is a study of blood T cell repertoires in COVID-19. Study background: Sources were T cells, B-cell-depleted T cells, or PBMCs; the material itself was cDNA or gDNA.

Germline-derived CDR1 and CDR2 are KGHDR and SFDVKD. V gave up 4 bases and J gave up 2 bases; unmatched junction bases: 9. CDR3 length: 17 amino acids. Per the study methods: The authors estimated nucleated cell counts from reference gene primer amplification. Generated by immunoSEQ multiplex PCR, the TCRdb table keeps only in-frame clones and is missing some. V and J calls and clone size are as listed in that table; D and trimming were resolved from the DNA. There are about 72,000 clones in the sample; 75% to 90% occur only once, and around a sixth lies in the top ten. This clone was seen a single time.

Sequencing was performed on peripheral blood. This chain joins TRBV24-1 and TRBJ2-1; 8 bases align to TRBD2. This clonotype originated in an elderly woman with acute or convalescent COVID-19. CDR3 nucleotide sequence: TGTGCCACCAGTGACACCGGGACTAGTGCTGCCTACAATGAGCAGTTCTTC. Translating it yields CATSDTGTSAAYNEQFF.